The 22 T cell receptor beta chains listed next were all sequenced from one sample in a study of long-term antiretroviral therapy in people with HIV. It was version v3.0 of the immunoSEQ assay that was run at survey level. Measured with immunoSEQ multiplex PCR; TCRdb has only the in-frame clones, and not every one. The table has 30,000 to 40,000 clones, 90% to 95% seen once. Sample: unsorted PBMCs, taken about 5.1 years after starting antiretroviral therapy. The origin of the receptors is a woman in her forties or fifties with HIV.

The J gene is TRBJ2-7, the V gene TRBV14, with a weak D call TRBD1 (7 bases). The CDR3 spans 16 residues. The germline V and J ends were trimmed by 2 bases and 6 bases, with 20 bases remaining between them. CDR1 and CDR2 from the germline V gene are SGHDN and FVKESK. This CDR3 is CASSQLRAGQLAEQYF. In nucleotides, the CDR3 is TGTGCCAGCAGCCAACTACGCGCGGGACAGCTCGCCGAGCAGTACTTC. Full variable domain (missing parts from reference TRBV14 and TRBJ2-7): EAGVTQFPSHSVIEKGQTVTLRCDPISGHDNLYWYRRVMGKEIKFLLHFVKESKQDESGMPNNRFLAERTGGTYSTLKVQPAELEDSGVYFCASSQLRAGQLAEQYFGPGTRLTVT.

Points on this clone: Relative to the germline gene, one junction end is altered; a read error may explain this. Additional DNA sequences in this sample encode the identical CDR3. The rearrangement joins TRBV9 to TRBJ2-1; the match to TRBD2 covers 10 bases. CDR1 and CDR2 from the germline V gene are SGDLS and YYNGEE. The CDR3 runs 16 residues. CDR3 loop: CASSVVSGGAFNEQFF. The CDR3 coding sequence is TGTGCTAGCAGCGTAGTCAGCGGGGGGGCCTTTAATGAGCAGTTCTTC.

This chain joins TRBV6-5 and TRBJ2-1, with 10 bases aligning to TRBD1. With V trimmed by 1 base and J by 9 bases, 6 bases remained unmatched. CDR1 is MNHEY, CDR2 SVGAGI, per germline. This CDR3 is 15 amino acids long. For the CDR3, the DNA is TGTGCCAGCAGTTACTTGGACAGGGGGAGGTCTGAGCAGTTCTTC. This translates into CASSYLDRGRSEQFF.

The V call is TRBV5-4, the J call TRBJ2-7; D ambiguous. Trimming removed 0 bases from V and 2 bases from J, with 3 bases in between. The germline CDR1 and CDR2 sequences are SGHNT and YYREEE (reference sequence). The length of the CDR3 is 12 residues. CDR3 in amino acids: CASSLDAYEQYF. The CDR3 nucleotides are TGTGCCAGCAGCTTGGACGCCTACGAGCAGTACTTC.

The CDR3 DNA sequence: TGTGCCACCAGCCCCTGGGCCTTAAACACTGAAGCTTTCTTT. It encodes CATSPWALNTEAFF. The V and J genes are TRBV15 and TRBJ1-1, with no clear D. The CDR3 is made up of 14 amino acids. CDR1 and CDR2 from the germline V gene are LNHNV and YYDKDF (reference sequence). The V and J ends lost 5 bases and 2 bases respectively, with 12 bases between them.

As DNA, the CDR3 is TGTGCCAGCATACGACAGTGGGGGGCTACCTACGAGCAGTACTTC. Encoded protein: CASIRQWGATYEQYF. The chain employs TRBV5-8 and TRBJ2-7; D possibly matches TRBD1 or TRBD2 (6 bases each). The V gene's germline CDR1 is SGHTS and CDR2 YDEGEE. The germline V and J ends were trimmed by 6 bases and 2 bases, with 18 bases remaining between them. The CDR3 contains 15 residues.

V usage is TRBV30 and J usage is TRBJ2-7, with TRBD1 identical over 8 bases. Germline trimming cut 2 bases from V and 3 bases from J; bases unmatched to any gene: 6. CDR1 is GTSNPN, CDR2 SVGIG, per germline (reference sequence). This CDR3 spans 14 amino acids. This chain's CDR3 is CAWSRTGTIYEQYF. CDR3 bases: TGTGCCTGGAGTAGGACAGGGACCATCTACGAGCAGTACTTC.

V and J are TRBV7-2 and TRBJ2-6, with D perhaps matching TRBD2 (6 bases). The CDR3 is 17 residues long. Trimming removed 5 bases from V and 1 base from J, with 15 bases in between. Per the germline V gene, CDR1 is SGHTA and CDR2 is FQGNSA. CDR3 bases: TGTGCCAGCAGCCATTCCTTGGGGGGTTCTGGGGCCAACGTCCTGACTTTC. Translating it yields CASSHSLGGSGANVLTF.

The chain combines TRBV7-3 with TRBJ2-3, with D perhaps matching TRBD2 (6 bases). The CDR3 is 14 amino acids. The germline V gene has CDR1 SGHTA and CDR2 FQGTGA. V was cut by 6 bases and J by 0 bases, with 10 bases left in between. The CDR3 sequence: CASSPGLSTDTQYF. CDR3 nucleotide sequence: TGTGCCAGCAGTCCGGGACTCAGCACAGATACGCAGTATTTT.

The chain is built from TRBV29-1 and TRBJ2-7; D call uncertain. The germline V gene encodes CDR1 SQVTM and CDR2 ANQGSEA. The ends were cut back, 2 bases at V and 0 bases at J, with 5 bases in the middle. This CDR3 has 12 residues. DNA for the CDR3: TGCAGCGTTGAACCCAGCTCCTACGAGCAGTACTTC. The encoded protein is CSVEPSSYEQYF.

The gene calls are TRBV11-3 and TRBJ2-4, with D possibly TRBD2 on 6 matching bases. Between the trimmed V and J ends, which lost 1 base and 7 bases, there was a span of 14 bases. The CDR3 has 15 amino acids. From germline, CDR1 is SGHNT and CDR2 YENEEA. Here the CDR3 DNA reads TGTGCCAGCAGCTTAGGCCCGGCGGCGGGGAACATTCAGTACTTC. This codes for CASSLGPAAGNIQYF.

This rearrangement joins TRBV6-5 to TRBJ1-2; no clear D. Germline values: CDR1 MNHEY, CDR2 SVGAGI. Trimming shortened V by 7 bases and J by 2 bases, and 14 bases separated the two germline ends. The CDR3 consists of 14 residues. The CDR3 here is CASTEGSSNYGYTF. The CDR3 coding sequence is TGTGCCAGCACCGAAGGGAGTTCAAACTATGGCTACACCTTC.

The chain combines TRBV27 with TRBJ2-1, with D maybe TRBD1 (6 bases). V lost 6 bases to trimming and J lost 4 bases, with 19 bases between them. This CDR3 is built from 16 residues. The germline V gene encodes CDR1 MNHEY and CDR2 SMNVEV (reference sequence). CDR3 sequence reads: CASRYPGTSGYNEQFF. DNA of the CDR3: TGTGCCAGCAGATATCCCGGGACAAGCGGATACAATGAGCAGTTCTTC.

The chain recombines TRBV27 with TRBJ2-7; 8 bases map to TRBD1. The CDR3 totals 17 residues. Trimming took 0 bases from V and 0 from J; bases not matched to a gene: 7. Per germline, CDR1 MNHEY and CDR2 SMNVEV (reference sequence). The CDR3 sequence is CASSLSGGTGFSYEQYF. The CDR3 coding sequence is TGTGCCAGCAGTTTATCGGGCGGGACAGGATTCTCCTACGAGCAGTACTTC.

The chain couples TRBV15 to TRBJ2-6; tentatively, D is TRBD1 (6 bases). Germline lookup yields CDR1 LNHNV and CDR2 YYDKDF (reference sequence). CDR3 length equals 16 residues. The ends were cut back, 0 bases at V and 3 bases at J, with 9 bases in the middle. CDR3 residues: CATSRDTGLGANVLTF. The CDR3 bases are TGTGCCACCAGCAGAGATACAGGGCTTGGGGCCAACGTCCTGACTTTC. Based on the CDR3 plus reference TRBV15 and TRBJ2-6, the full variable domain is DAMVIQNPRYQVTQFGKPVTLSCSQTLNHNVMYWYQQKSSQAPKLLFHYYDKDFNNEADTPDNFQSRRPNTSFCFLDIRSPGLGDTAMYLCATSRDTGLGANVLTFGAGSRLTVL.

J is TRBJ2-2 and V is TRBV5-1; D is undetermined. The CDR3 has 14 residues. The germline V gene encodes CDR1 SGHRS and CDR2 YFSETQ. V was trimmed by 4 bases and J by 3 bases, leaving 10 bases between them. The CDR3 sequence: CASSLPKDTGELFF. CDR3 in DNA: TGCGCCAGCAGCCTGCCTAAAGACACCGGGGAGCTGTTTTTT.

This clone was detected only once. The V gene is TRBV27, the J gene TRBJ1-2; perhaps TRBD1 as D (6 bases). This CDR3 has 13 residues. V was trimmed by 4 bases and J by 4 bases, leaving 10 bases between them. Germline lookup yields CDR1 MNHEY and CDR2 SMNVEV (reference sequence). The CDR3 DNA reads as TGTGCCAGCAGTTCAGAGGGGGGCTATGGCTACACCTTC. Its protein product is CASSSEGGYGYTF.

This chain connects TRBV5-1 to TRBJ1-6; no firm D call. The CDR3 runs 19 residues. The V end was cut by 0 bases, the J end by 0 bases, with 16 bases between. Germline V CDR1 and CDR2: SGHRS, YFSETQ. The CDR3 region has the DNA TGCGCCAGCAGCTTGGGAAATGGTGGAGGGAGCTCCTATAATTCACCCCTCCACTTT. Protein product: CASSLGNGGGSSYNSPLHF.

This clone was seen once. The chain combines TRBV5-1 with TRBJ1-5; TRBD1 might be the D (6 bases). The CDR3 is made up of 15 amino acids. Germline CDR1 reads SGHRS; CDR2 reads YFSETQ. Trimming shortened V by 2 bases and J by 4 bases, and 13 bases separated the two germline ends. The CDR3 spells CASSFAGGANQPQHF. CDR3 in DNA: TGCGCCAGCAGCTTCGCGGGGGGCGCAAATCAGCCCCAGCATTTT.

This clone was counted once. The V call is TRBV29-1, the J call TRBJ1-4; TRBD1 might be the D (5 bases). Looked up from germline, CDR1 is SQVTM and CDR2 is ANQGSEA. The CDR3 extends over 13 amino acids. V was shortened by 7 bases and J by 8 bases, with 17 bases between the two germline ends. The CDR3 sequence is CSAMGIEGEKLFF. DNA of the CDR3: TGCAGCGCCATGGGCATTGAGGGGGAAAAACTGTTTTTT. Using reference TRBV29-1 and TRBJ1-4 for the parts outside the CDR3, the full variable domain is SAVISQKPSRDICQRGTSLTIQCQVDSQVTMMFWYRQQPGQSLTLIATANQGSEATYESGFVIDKFPISRPNLTFSTLTVSNMSPEDSSIYLCSAMGIEGEKLFFGSGTQLSVL.

The chain uses TRBV30 and TRBJ2-3; 8 bases fit TRBD2. Looked up from germline, CDR1 is GTSNPN and CDR2 is SVGIG (reference sequence). Trimming took 0 bases from V and 8 from J; bases not matched to a gene: 19. The CDR3 runs 18 residues. Written as DNA, the CDR3 is TGTGCCTGGAGTGTACGGGGGAGGGGACTAGAGATCTTCGGTACGCAGTATTTT. Its translation: CAWSVRGRGLEIFGTQYF. Using reference TRBV30 and TRBJ2-3 for the parts outside the CDR3, the full variable domain is SQTIHQWPATLVQPVGSPLSLECTVEGTSNPNLYWYRQAAGRGLQLLFYSVGIGQISSEVPQNLSASRPQDRQFILSSKKLLLSDSGFYLCAWSVRGRGLEIFGTQYFGPGTRLTVL.

This chain connects TRBV7-9 to TRBJ1-1; 10 positions agree with TRBD1. This CDR3 has 15 residues. The J segment lost 4 bases and the V segment lost 0 bases, leaving 2 bases of the junction unmatched. From germline, CDR1 is SEHNR and CDR2 FQNEAQ (reference sequence). Here the CDR3 reads CASSLARTGGTEAFF. The CDR3 DNA reads TGTGCCAGCAGCTTAGCTCGGACAGGGGGCACTGAAGCTTTCTTT.